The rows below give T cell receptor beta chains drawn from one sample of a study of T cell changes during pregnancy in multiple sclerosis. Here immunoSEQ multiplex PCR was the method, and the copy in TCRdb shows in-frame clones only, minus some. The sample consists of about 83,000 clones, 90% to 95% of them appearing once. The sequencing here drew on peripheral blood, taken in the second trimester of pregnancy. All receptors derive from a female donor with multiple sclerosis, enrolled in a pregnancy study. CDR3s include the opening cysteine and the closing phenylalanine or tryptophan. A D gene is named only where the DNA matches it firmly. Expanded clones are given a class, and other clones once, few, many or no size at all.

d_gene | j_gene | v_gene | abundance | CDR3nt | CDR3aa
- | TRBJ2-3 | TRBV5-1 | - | TGCGCCAGCAGCCTACAGGGTCCCACAGATACGCAGTATTTT | CASSLQGPTDTQYF
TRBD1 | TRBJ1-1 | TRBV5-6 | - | TGTGCCAGCAGCTCGACAGGGTTGCTAGTCACTGAAGCTTTCTTT | CASSSTGLLVTEAFF
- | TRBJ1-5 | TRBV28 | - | TGTGCCAGCAGCTCCCAGGGGCTCTCGAGCAATCAGCCCCAGCATTTT | CASSSQGLSSNQPQHF
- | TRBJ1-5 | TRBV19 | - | TGTGCCAGTAGTCAGGGAATGGGGTTTCGCAATCAGCCCCAGCATTTT | CASSQGMGFRNQPQHF
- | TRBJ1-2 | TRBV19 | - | TGTGCCAGTAGTCCTTCGGTCTCTAACTATGGCTACACCTTC | CASSPSVSNYGYTF
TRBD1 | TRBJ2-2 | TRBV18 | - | TGTGCCAGCTCACCGGGGACAGGGAAGTCCGGGGAGCTGTTTTTT | CASSPGTGKSGELFF
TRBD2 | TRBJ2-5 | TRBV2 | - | TGTGCCAGCAGCGGGACTAGCGGAGGTGCGGAGACCCAGTACTTC | CASSGTSGGAETQYF
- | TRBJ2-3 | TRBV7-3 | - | TGTGCCAGCTCTCGCGGCGTCCTTAGCACAGATACGCAGTATTTT | CASSRGVLSTDTQYF
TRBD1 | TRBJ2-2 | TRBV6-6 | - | TGTGCCAGCAGTTGGCAGGGGGAAGCGAACACCGGGGAGCTGTTTTTT | CASSWQGEANTGELFF
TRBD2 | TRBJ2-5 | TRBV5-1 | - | TGCGCCAGCAGCTTGGATTCTAGCGGGAGGACCCAAGAGACCCAGTACTTC | CASSLDSSGRTQETQYF
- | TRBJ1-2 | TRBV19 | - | TGTGCCAGTAGTGACAGGTTAGCTAACTATGGCTACACCTTC | CASSDRLANYGYTF
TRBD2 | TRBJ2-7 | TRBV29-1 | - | TGCAGCGTGGGGCGGGAGGCGAAGGGGGAGCAGTACTTC | CSVGREAKGEQYF
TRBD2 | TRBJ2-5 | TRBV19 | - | TGTGCCAGTAGTCGCGGGAGGGCAGAGACCCAGTACTTC | CASSRGRAETQYF
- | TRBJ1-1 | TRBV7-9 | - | TGTGCCAGCAGCTTAACCAGGACAAGGGATATGAACACTGAAGCTTTCTTT | CASSLTRTRDMNTEAFF
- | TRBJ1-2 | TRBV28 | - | TGTGCCAGCAGTTTTACCGTCGGGACAATTGTTGTTGACTATGGCTACACCTTC | CASSFTVGTIVVDYGYTF
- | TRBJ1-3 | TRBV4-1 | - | TGCGCCAGCAGCCAAAGCTGGGGGCCATTAGGGGCCACCATATATTTT | CASSQSWGPLGATIYF
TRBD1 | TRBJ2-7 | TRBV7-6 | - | TGTGCCAGCAGCCCGCGGACAGGCTACGAGCAGTACTTC | CASSPRTGYEQYF
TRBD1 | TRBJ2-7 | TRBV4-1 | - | TGCGCCAGCAGCCCTCTGCGGACAGGGCGGTACGAGCAGTACTTC | CASSPLRTGRYEQYF
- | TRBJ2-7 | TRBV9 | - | TGTGCCAGCAGCGAACAGGAGGGCGAGCAGTACTTC | CASSEQEGEQYF
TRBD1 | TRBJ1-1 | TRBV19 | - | TGTGCCAGTAGTCGAGGGACAGGGGGCCAAGTCACTGAAGCTTTCTTT | CASSRGTGGQVTEAFF
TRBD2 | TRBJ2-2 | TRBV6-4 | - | TGTGCCAGCAGTGATACGAGCGGGGGACGGACCGGGGAGCTGTTTTTT | CASSDTSGGRTGELFF
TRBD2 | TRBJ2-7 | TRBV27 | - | TGTGCCAGCGGCAGACTAGCGCAGTACTACGAGCAGTACTTC | CASGRLAQYYEQYF
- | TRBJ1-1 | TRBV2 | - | TGTGCCAGCAGTGGGGGCAGGCAGATGAACACTGAAGCTTTCTTT | CASSGGRQMNTEAFF
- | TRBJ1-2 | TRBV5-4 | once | TGTGCCAGCAGTCAGCTGGGGGGGGGCAAGAACTATGGCTACACCTTC | CASSQLGGGKNYGYTF
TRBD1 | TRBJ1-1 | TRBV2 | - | TGTGCCAGTATTTTAGGGACAGGGCCAATCTTT | CASILGTGPIF
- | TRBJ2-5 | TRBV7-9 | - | TGTGCCAGCAGCTCCAGGGTCAGAGGAGAGACCCAGTACTTC | CASSSRVRGETQYF
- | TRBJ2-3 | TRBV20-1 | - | TGCAGTGCTTTACAGGGTGAGACGCAGTATTTT | CSALQGETQYF
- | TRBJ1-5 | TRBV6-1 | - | TGTGCCAGCAGTGACCGTCTACAGGGAATGGGCAATCAGCCCCAGCATTTT | CASSDRLQGMGNQPQHF
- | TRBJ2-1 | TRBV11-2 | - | TGTGCCAGCAGCTTATCCGGCGGACTCATATACAATGAGCAGTTCTTC | CASSLSGGLIYNEQFF
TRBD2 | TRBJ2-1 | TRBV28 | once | TGTGCCAGCAGTTTAAGCGGGACTAGCGCCTCGAGCTCCTACAATGAGCAGTTCTTC | CASSLSGTSASSSYNEQFF
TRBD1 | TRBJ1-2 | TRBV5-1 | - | TGCGCCAGCAGCTTCCGGGACAGGGGAAATGGCTACACCTTC | CASSFRDRGNGYTF
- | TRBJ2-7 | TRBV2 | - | TGTGCCAGCAGTGAAGGTCTAGCCGACGCCTACGAGCAGTACTTC | CASSEGLADAYEQYF
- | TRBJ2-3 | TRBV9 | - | TGTGCCAGCAGCTTCCGGGACTTCACAGATACGCAGTATTTT | CASSFRDFTDTQYF
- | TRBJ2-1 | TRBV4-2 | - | TGTGCCAGCAGCGCAAGGTCCAGGGATTCGAACAATGAGCAGTTCTTC | CASSARSRDSNNEQFF
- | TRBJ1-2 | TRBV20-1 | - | TGCAGTGCCCTGCCGCAGGGGAGAGGAACCTTC | CSALPQGRGTF
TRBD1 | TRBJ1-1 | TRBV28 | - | TGTGCCAGCAGCCCCTACGCTACAGGGGATGAAGCTTTCTTT | CASSPYATGDEAFF
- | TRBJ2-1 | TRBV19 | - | TGTGCCAGTAGTATAACCGGCTACAATGAGCAGTTCTTC | CASSITGYNEQFF
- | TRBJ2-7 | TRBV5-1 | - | TGCGCCAGCACTTCTGGGGCCTCCTACGAGCAGTACTTC | CASTSGASYEQYF
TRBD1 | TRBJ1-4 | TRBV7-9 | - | TGTGCCAGCAGCCCGACAGGGATGGGCACTAATGAAAAACTGTTTTTT | CASSPTGMGTNEKLFF
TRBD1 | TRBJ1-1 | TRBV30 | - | TGTGCCTGGGGGAACAGGGGGCGAGGGTATACTGAAGCTTTCTTT | CAWGNRGRGYTEAFF
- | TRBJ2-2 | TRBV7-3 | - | TGTGCCAGCAGCCTCCAGGGCCCCCCCTCGAACACCGGGGAGCTGTTTTTT | CASSLQGPPSNTGELFF
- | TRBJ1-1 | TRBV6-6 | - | TGTGCCAGCGAGGGAGGCACTGAAGCTTTCTTT | CASEGGTEAFF
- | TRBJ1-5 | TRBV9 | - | TGTGCCAGCAGCGTAGGTCAGAATAGCAATCAGCCCCAGCATTTT | CASSVGQNSNQPQHF
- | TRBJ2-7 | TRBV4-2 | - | TGTGCCAGCAGCCAAATCTCAGCGGATTCCTACGAGCAGTACTTC | CASSQISADSYEQYF
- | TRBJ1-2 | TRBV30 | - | TGTGCCTGGAGGAGGGCTCAGTTCTATGGCTACACCTTC | CAWRRAQFYGYTF
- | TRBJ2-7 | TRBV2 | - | TGTGCCAGCCCACCTTTTTCTAGCGCGGTTTCCTACGAGCAGTACTTC | CASPPFSSAVSYEQYF
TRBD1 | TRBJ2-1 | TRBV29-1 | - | TGCAGCGTTAACAGGGGGAATGAGCAGTTCTTC | CSVNRGNEQFF
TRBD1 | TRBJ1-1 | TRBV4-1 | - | TGCGCCAGCAGCCAGAGGGGGCCCGGGTCCCTCACTGAAGCTTTCTTT | CASSQRGPGSLTEAFF
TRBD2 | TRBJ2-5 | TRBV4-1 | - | TGCGCCAGCAGCCAAGATCCTGGAACTAGCGGGAGTAGGTGGGAGACCCAGTACTTC | CASSQDPGTSGSRWETQYF
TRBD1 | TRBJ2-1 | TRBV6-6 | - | TGTGCCAGCAGTTGGCCCCAAAGGACAGGGGACAATGAGCAGTTCTTC | CASSWPQRTGDNEQFF
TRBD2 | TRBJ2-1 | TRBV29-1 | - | TGCAGCGCTTTAGGGCGGGAGAAGTCCTACAATGAGCAGTTCTTC | CSALGREKSYNEQFF
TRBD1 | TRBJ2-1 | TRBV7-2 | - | TGTGCCAGCAGCTTGACAGGGTCCCTAAATGAGCAGTTCTTC | CASSLTGSLNEQFF
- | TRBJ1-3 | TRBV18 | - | TGTGCCAGCTCACCCCCAGGACAGTTAGTTGGCCCGTCCGCCTATTTT | CASSPPGQLVGPSAYF
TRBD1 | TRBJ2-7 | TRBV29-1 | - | TGCAGCGCTGTGACAGGGCGTGACGAGCAGTACTTC | CSAVTGRDEQYF
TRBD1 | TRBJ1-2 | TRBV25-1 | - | TGTGCCGTACAGGGACAGGGGGCTTACGGCTACACCTTC | CAVQGQGAYGYTF
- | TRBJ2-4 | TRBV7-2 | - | TGTGCCAGCAGCCGTGACTTAGCCAAAAACATTCAGTACTTC | CASSRDLAKNIQYF
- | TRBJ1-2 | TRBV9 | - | TGTGCCAGCAGCGTAGCTGGGACACCTTATTATGGCTACACCTTC | CASSVAGTPYYGYTF
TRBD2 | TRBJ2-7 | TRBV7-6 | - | TGTGCCAGCACCCCGACTAGCGAGACTACTTACGAGCAGTACTTC | CASTPTSETTYEQYF
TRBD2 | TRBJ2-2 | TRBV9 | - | TGTGCCAGCAGCGTACTAGCGGGAGGCACCGGGGAGCTGTTTTTT | CASSVLAGGTGELFF
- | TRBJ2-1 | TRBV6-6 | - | TGTGCCAGCAGTTACCCAGAAAACAATGAGCAGTTCTTC | CASSYPENNEQFF